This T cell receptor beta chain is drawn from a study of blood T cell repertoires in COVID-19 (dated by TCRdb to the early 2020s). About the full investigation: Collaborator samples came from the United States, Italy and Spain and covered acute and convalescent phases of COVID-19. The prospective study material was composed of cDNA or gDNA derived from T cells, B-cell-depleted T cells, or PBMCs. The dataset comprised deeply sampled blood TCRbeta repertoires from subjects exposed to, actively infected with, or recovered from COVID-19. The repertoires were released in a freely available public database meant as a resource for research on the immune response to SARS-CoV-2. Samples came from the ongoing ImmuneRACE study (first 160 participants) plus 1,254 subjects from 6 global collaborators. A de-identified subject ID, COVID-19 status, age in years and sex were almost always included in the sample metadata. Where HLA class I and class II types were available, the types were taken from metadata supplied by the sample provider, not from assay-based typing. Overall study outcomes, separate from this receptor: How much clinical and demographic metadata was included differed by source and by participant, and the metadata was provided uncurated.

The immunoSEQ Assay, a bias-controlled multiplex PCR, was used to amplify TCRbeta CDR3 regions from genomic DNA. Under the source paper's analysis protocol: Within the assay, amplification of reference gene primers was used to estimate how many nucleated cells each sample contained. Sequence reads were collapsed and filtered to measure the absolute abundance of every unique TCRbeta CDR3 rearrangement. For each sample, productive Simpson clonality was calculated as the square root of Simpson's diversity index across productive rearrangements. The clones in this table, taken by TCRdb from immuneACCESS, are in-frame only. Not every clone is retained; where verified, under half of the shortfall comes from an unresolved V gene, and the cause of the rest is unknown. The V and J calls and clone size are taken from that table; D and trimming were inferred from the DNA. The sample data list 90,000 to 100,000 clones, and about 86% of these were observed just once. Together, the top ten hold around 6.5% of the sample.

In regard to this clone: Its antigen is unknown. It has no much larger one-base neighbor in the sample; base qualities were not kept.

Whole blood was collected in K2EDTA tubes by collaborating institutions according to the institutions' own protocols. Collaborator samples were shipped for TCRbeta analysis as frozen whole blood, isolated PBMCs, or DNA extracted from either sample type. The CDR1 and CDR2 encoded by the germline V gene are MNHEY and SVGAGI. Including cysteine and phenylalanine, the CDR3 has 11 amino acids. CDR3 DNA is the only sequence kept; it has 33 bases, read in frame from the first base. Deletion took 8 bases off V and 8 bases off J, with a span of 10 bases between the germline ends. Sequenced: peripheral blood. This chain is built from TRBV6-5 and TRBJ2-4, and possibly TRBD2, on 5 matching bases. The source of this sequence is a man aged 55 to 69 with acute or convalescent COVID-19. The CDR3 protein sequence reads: CASEMGDIQYF. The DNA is TGTGCCAGCGAGATGGGAGACATTCAGTACTTC.